Described below is a single T cell receptor beta chain sequence and its context. Its antigen is not identified. Each replicate PCR on the sorted subsets used approximately 180 ng DNA (about 30,000 T cell genomes). Produced via immunoSEQ multiplex PCR; TCRdb's table is partial and in-frame only. The table has 600,000 to 750,000 clones, 60% to 80% seen once. The data were obtained in a study of shared clonotypes between healthy human individuals. General observations from the study: Among non-shared clonotypes, generation probabilities were lower than among those shared by all four donors.

CDR3 length: 14 amino acids. CDR1 and CDR2 (germline): MGHDK, SYGVNS. With V trimmed by 1 base and J by 5 bases, 2 bases remained unmatched. This chain connects TRBV25-1 to TRBJ2-3; 8 nucleotides line up with TRBD2. This sequence originates from a woman younger than 45 in good health. Sequencing used memory CD4+ T cells sorted from blood. Subset meaning: CD45RA-negative fraction. DNA of the CDR3: TGTGCCAGCAGTGAATCGGGAGGGGGAGATACGCAGTATTTT. Translating it yields CASSESGGGDTQYF.